Following are 18 T cell receptor beta chains from one sample sequenced in a study of PD-1 blockade in classical Hodgkin lymphoma. Sequenced by immunoSEQ multiplex PCR; TCRdb stores in-frame clones only, minus some. The repertoire includes 30,000 or so clones, around 83% of them detected once, and roughly 0.43% sits in the top ten. Time point meaning: cycle 4 day 1 (C4D1), after less than seven weeks of nivolumab. No patient escaped relapse after autologous stem cell transplantation, and brentuximab vedotin exposure varied. Investigators isolated CD4+ T cells from thawed PBMCs through magnetic negative selection. The sample in question was CD4+ T cells from blood, obtained before the fourth cycle of nivolumab. The receptor set was obtained from a human donor with classical Hodgkin lymphoma.

The rearrangement links TRBV28 to TRBJ2-7; D might be TRBD2 (6 bases). The CDR3 loop spans 15 amino acids. Germline lookup yields CDR1 MDHEN and CDR2 SYDVKM. V lost 6 bases, J lost 4 bases, and 19 bases lay in between. The CDR3, as DNA: TGTGCCAGCAGCTCGAACCCCCACCGGGGGTACGAGCAGTACTTC. It yields the protein CASSSNPHRGYEQYF.

This clone was counted a few times. The J gene is TRBJ2-2, the V gene TRBV4-1; D ambiguous. V gave up 3 bases and J gave up 3 bases, with 14 bases separating them. Germline V lookup: CDR1 MGHRA, CDR2 YSYEKL. This CDR3 spans 16 amino acids. The DNA of the CDR3 is TGCGCCAGCAGCCACGTCCGGACGCAGCACACCGGGGAGCTGTTTTTT. Translation: CASSHVRTQHTGELFF.

The chain uses TRBV10-1 and TRBJ2-5, with 10 bases that match TRBD1. The V segment lost 0 bases and the J segment 5 bases; nucleotides outside the gene matches: 9. This CDR3 region has 17 residues. Germline V gene lookup returns CDR1 WNHNN and CDR2 SYGVQD (reference sequence). The CDR3 coding sequence is TGCGCCAGCAGTGAGTCTCAGGGGACAGGGGTTTATGAGACCCAGTACTTC. It yields the protein CASSESQGTGVYETQYF.

This chain joins TRBV7-2 and TRBJ1-3; D is perhaps TRBD1 (6 bases). The germline CDR1 and CDR2 sequences are SGHTA and FQGNSA. The CDR3 loop spans 15 amino acids. V shed 0 bases and J shed 2 bases, with 8 bases lying between them. The CDR3 reads CASSLAWGPGNTIYF. CDR3 bases: TGTGCCAGCAGCTTAGCGTGGGGGCCTGGAAACACCATATATTTT.

The rearrangement links TRBV4-1 to TRBJ2-5; 8 positions match TRBD2. The CDR3 loop spans 19 amino acids. Germline assignment: CDR1 MGHRA and CDR2 YSYEKL. V was clipped by 4 bases and J by 0 bases; unmatched bases: 16. This chain's CDR3 is CASSRQTASGSPNQETQYF. Written as DNA, the CDR3 is TGCGCCAGCAGCCGCCAGACGGCTAGCGGGTCCCCCAACCAAGAGACCCAGTACTTC.

This chain connects TRBV5-1 to TRBJ2-2; 12 nucleotides agree with TRBD2. V shed 5 bases, J shed 4 bases, and the junction held 0 bases outside the gene matches. CDR1 is SGHRS and CDR2 is YFSETQ in the germline V gene. The CDR3 is made up of 14 amino acids. The CDR3 spells CASRTSGSTGELFF. Here the CDR3 DNA reads TGCGCCAGCAGGACTAGCGGGAGCACCGGGGAGCTGTTTTTT.

The chain recombines TRBV11-3 with TRBJ2-1; 12 bases align to TRBD2. Germline V CDR1 and CDR2: SGHNT, YENEEA. The V segment lost 1 base and the J segment 7 bases; nucleotides outside the gene matches: 5. The CDR3 covers 16 residues. This CDR3 reads CASSLAASGGGNEQFF. In DNA, the CDR3 is TGTGCCAGCAGCTTAGCGGCTAGCGGGGGGGGGAATGAGCAGTTCTTC.

The gene calls are TRBV4-2 and TRBJ2-1, with a possible D match to TRBD2 (6 bases). The germline V gene has CDR1 LGHNA and CDR2 YNFKEQ. CDR3 length: 14 amino acids. V lost 0 bases, J lost 3 bases, and 6 bases lay in between. CDR3 sequence reads: CASSQEGGYNEQFF. Here the CDR3 DNA reads TGTGCCAGCAGCCAAGAGGGGGGCTACAATGAGCAGTTCTTC.

The chain recombines TRBV5-5 with TRBJ2-3; no firm D call. The germline V gene has CDR1 SGHKS and CDR2 YYEKEE (reference sequence). There are 16 residues in the CDR3. Deletions cut 1 base from V and 0 bases from J, with 12 bases between. CDR3 loop: CASSLFTQPSTDTQYF. The CDR3 DNA is TGTGCCAGCAGCTTGTTTACTCAACCTAGCACAGATACGCAGTATTTT.

The rearrangement links TRBV6-7 to TRBJ2-1; D is tentatively TRBD1 or TRBD2 (5 bases each). TRBV6-7 is marked as an open reading frame, function uncertain. The CDR3 loop spans 8 amino acids. V dropped 10 bases and J dropped 11 bases, with 6 bases sitting between them. The CDR3 sequence is CAKGQQFF. The CDR3 DNA reads as TGTGCCAAGGGACAGCAGTTCTTC.

V usage is TRBV5-6 and J usage is TRBJ2-3; tentatively, D is TRBD1 (5 bases). The V gene lost 4 bases and the J gene lost 4 bases, with 10 bases spanning the gap. Germline V lookup: CDR1 SGHDT, CDR2 YYEEEE. This CDR3 is built from 13 residues. The CDR3 DNA follows: TGTGCCAGCAGCCCAGGGTTTGCAGATACGCAGTATTTT. This codes for CASSPGFADTQYF.

This clone was detected a few times. The rearrangement links TRBV5-1 to TRBJ1-4; D is perhaps TRBD1 (5 bases). This CDR3 has 14 residues. The V end lost 0 bases, the J end lost 2 bases, and 5 bases lay between the germline ends. Germline V gene data show CDR1 as SGHRS and CDR2 as YFSETQ. In nucleotides, the CDR3 is TGCGCCAGCAGCTTGGGACAGACTAATGAAAAACTGTTTTTT. It codes for CASSLGQTNEKLFF.

The V call is TRBV4-2, the J call TRBJ2-5, with 8 bases that match TRBD2. With the DNA end fitting TRBJ2-7 better, the J assignment may be wrong. The CDR3 extends over 14 amino acids. Germline lookup yields CDR1 LGHNA and CDR2 YNFKEQ. The CDR3, as DNA: TGTGCCAGCAGCGGATCGCGGGAGGACTACGAGCAGTACTTC. The encoded protein is CASSGSREDYEQYF.

A single count supports this clone. Here the CDR3 DNA reads TGTGCCAGCAGCTTGATCCTTAACACAGATACGCAGTATTTT. Translated: CASSLILNTDTQYF. This chain links TRBV5-6 with TRBJ2-3; D is undetermined. The V end was cut by 1 base, the J end by 2 bases, with 8 bases between. Germline-derived CDR1 and CDR2 are SGHDT and YYEEEE. CDR3 length: 14 residues.

DNA of the CDR3: TGTGCCAGCAGCGTGGGACTAGCGCGGAACGAGCAGTACTTC. This translates into CASSVGLARNEQYF. The J gene is TRBJ2-7, the V gene TRBV7-8, with 10 bases fitting TRBD2. The CDR3 sequence is 14 residues long. The V gene end was trimmed by 5 bases and the J gene end by 5 bases; junction bases not matched to a gene: 6. The V gene's germline CDR1 is SGHVS and CDR2 FQNEAQ.

The chain uses TRBV7-9 and TRBJ1-3; D is ambiguous. Between the trimmed V and J ends, which lost 3 bases and 8 bases, there was a span of 11 bases. Germline lookup yields CDR1 SEHNR and CDR2 FQNEAQ (reference sequence). The CDR3 length is 13 residues. The CDR3 is CASSFPTWDTIYF. The CDR3 DNA reads as TGTGCCAGCAGCTTCCCGACCTGGGACACCATATATTTT.

J is TRBJ1-5 and V is TRBV11-2; 7 positions agree with TRBD1. CDR1 SGHAT and CDR2 FQNNGV come from the germline V gene. The CDR3 has 17 amino acids. V was pared by 4 bases and J by 0 bases, with 9 bases of the junction left unmatched. DNA of the CDR3: TGTGCCAGCAGCTCAGGGGGGAGCAAATATAGCAATCAGCCCCAGCATTTT. Its translation: CASSSGGSKYSNQPQHF.

The chain combines TRBV14 with TRBJ1-1; no reliable D call. V was shortened by 0 bases and J by 9 bases, with 8 bases between the two germline ends. In germline, CDR1 is SGHDN, CDR2 FVKESK. This CDR3 region has 12 residues. Here the CDR3 reads CASSQDRVKAFF. The CDR3 DNA sequence: TGTGCCAGCAGCCAAGATCGGGTTAAAGCTTTCTTT.